Reported below is one T cell receptor (beta chain). Here immunoSEQ multiplex PCR was the method, and the copy in TCRdb shows in-frame clones only, minus some. The sample holds fewer than 250,000 clones, around four fifths seen once. This sample stems from a study of blood T cell repertoires in COVID-19. This CDR3 has 18 amino acids. CDR1 is SGHRS and CDR2 is YFSETQ in the germline V gene. V gave up 0 bases and J gave up 4 bases, with 22 bases separating them. The chain combines TRBV5-1 with TRBJ1-2; perhaps TRBD1 as D (6 bases). The TCR originated in a woman in her seventies with acute or convalescent COVID-19. Sequencing was performed on peripheral blood. The CDR3 here is CASSLGRGTGLRAYGYTF. The CDR3 DNA is TGCGCCAGCAGCTTGGGCCGGGGAACAGGGCTGCGGGCCTATGGCTACACCTTC.